This T cell receptor (beta chain) was documented in a study of Ad26.COV2.S vaccination and SARS-CoV-2 variants. Study in general: By the intramuscular route, Ad26.COV2.S was given once, or twice 56 days apart.

Of note for this clone: No antigen is known for it.

Generated by immunoSEQ multiplex PCR, the TCRdb table keeps only in-frame clones and is missing some. The top ten hold approximately 1.5% of the sample, which has about 680,000 clones, 70% to 90% seen once. V lost 4 bases and J lost 4, with 10 bases in between. Germline V gives CDR1 SGHTA, CDR2 FQGNSA. This CDR3 is built from 13 residues. General study findings and limits: Quantification of TCR breadth and depth may have yielded underestimates of total T cell responses. Placebo recipients and vaccine recipients were similar in non-spike TCR breadth.

Treatment defined: around 19 received Ad26.COV2.S at low or high dose, single or two shots; 5 received placebo; per-sample allocation not given. The samples were gathered on day 63 after the first injection of vaccine or placebo. This person who donated was an adult of 18-55 years in Boston. The specimen comprised peripheral blood, sampled in a trial of Ad26.COV2.S vaccine versus placebo. This sequence originates from a person aged 18-65 years who received the Ad26.COV2.S COVID-19 vaccine or a placebo. This chain joins TRBV7-2 and TRBJ2-5, with D unresolved. CDR3 in amino acids: CASSSNFGETQYF. CDR3 bases: TGTGCCAGCAGCTCCAACTTCGGAGAGACCCAGTACTTC.